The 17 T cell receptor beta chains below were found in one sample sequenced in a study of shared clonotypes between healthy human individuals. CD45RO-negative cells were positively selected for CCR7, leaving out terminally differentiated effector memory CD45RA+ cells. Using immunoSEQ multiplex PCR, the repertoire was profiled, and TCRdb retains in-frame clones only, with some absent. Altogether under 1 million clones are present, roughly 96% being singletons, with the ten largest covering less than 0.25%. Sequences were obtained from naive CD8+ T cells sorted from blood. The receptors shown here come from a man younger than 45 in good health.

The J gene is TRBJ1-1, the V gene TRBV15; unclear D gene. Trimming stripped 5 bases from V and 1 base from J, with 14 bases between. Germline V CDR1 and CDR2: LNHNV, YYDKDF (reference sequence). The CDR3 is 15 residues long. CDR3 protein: CATSSVRGRNTEAFF. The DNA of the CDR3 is TGTGCCACCAGCTCCGTTCGTGGGAGGAACACTGAAGCTTTCTTT.

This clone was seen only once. The CDR3 DNA sequence: TGTGCCAGTAGCTTACAGGGGCCTGGAAACACCATATATTTT. It translates to CASSLQGPGNTIYF. This rearrangement joins TRBV19 to TRBJ1-3; 7 bases line up with TRBD1. Per germline, CDR1 LNHDA and CDR2 SQIVND (reference sequence). This CDR3 has 14 residues. Trimming removed 6 bases from V and 2 bases from J; junction bases left unmatched: 4. The full variable domain, completed using reference TRBV19 and TRBJ1-3, is DGGITQSPKYLFRKEGQNVTLSCEQNLNHDAMYWYRQDPGQGLRLIYYSQIVNDFQKGDIAEGYSVSREKKESFPLTVTSAQKNPTAFYLCASSLQGPGNTIYFGEGSWLTVV.

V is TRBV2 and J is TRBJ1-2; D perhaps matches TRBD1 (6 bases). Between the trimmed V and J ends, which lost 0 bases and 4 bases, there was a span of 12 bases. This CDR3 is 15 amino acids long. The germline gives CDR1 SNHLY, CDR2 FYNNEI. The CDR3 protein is CASSEAGGSGYGYTF. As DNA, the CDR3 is TGTGCCAGCAGTGAAGCAGGGGGTTCCGGCTATGGCTACACCTTC.

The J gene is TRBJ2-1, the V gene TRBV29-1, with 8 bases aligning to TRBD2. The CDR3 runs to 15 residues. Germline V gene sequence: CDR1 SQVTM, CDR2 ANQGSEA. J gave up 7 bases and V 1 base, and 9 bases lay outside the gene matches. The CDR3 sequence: CSVEGTSGQHNEQFF. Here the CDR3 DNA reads TGCAGCGTTGAAGGTACTAGCGGACAGCATAATGAGCAGTTCTTC.

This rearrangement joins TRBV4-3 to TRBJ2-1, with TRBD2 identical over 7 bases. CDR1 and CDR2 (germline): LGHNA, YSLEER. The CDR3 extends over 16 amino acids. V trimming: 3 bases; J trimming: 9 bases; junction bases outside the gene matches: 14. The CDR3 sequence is CASSQFLAAPSGEQFF. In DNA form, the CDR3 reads TGCGCCAGCAGCCAGTTCCTAGCGGCCCCTTCGGGTGAGCAGTTCTTC.

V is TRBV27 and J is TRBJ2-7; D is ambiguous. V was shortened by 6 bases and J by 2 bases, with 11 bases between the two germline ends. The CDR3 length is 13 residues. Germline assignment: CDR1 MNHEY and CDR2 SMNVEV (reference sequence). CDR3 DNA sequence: TGTGCCAGCAGGGGCACACGGCCCTACGAGCAGTACTTC. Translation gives CASRGTRPYEQYF.

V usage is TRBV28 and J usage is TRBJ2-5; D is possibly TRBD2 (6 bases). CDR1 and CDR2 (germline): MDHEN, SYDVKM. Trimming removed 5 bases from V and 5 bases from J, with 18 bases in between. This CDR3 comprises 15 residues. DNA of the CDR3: TGTGCCAGCAGTACCCCCCGGGACTCGCTGGAGACCCAGTACTTC. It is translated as CASSTPRDSLETQYF.

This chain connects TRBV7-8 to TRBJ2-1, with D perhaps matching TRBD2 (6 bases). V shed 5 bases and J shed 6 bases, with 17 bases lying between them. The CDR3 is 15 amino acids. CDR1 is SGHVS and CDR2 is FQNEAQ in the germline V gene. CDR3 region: CASSPKAGRINEQFF. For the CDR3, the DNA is TGTGCCAGCAGCCCGAAGGCGGGGCGCATCAATGAGCAGTTCTTC.

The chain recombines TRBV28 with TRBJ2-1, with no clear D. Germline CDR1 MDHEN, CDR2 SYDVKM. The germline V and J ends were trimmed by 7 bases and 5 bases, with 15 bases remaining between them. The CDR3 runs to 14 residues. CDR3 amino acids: CASTLSSRNNEQFF. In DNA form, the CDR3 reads TGTGCCAGCACCCTGTCCTCTCGCAACAATGAGCAGTTCTTC.

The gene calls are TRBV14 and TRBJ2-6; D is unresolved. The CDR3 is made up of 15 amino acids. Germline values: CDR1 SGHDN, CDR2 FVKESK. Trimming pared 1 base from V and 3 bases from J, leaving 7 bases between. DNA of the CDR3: TGTGCCAGCAGCCAAGCGTGGGGTGGGGCCAACGTCCTGACTTTC. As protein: CASSQAWGGANVLTF.

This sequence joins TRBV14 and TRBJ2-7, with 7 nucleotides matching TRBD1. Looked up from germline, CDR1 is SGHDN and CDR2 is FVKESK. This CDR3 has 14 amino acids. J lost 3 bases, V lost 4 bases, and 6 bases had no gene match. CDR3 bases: TGTGCCAGCAGCCGGACAGGTCGTGGCTACGAGCAGTACTTC. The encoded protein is CASSRTGRGYEQYF. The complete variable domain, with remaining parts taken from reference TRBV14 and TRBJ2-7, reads EAGVTQFPSHSVIEKGQTVTLRCDPISGHDNLYWYRRVMGKEIKFLLHFVKESKQDESGMPNNRFLAERTGGTYSTLKVQPAELEDSGVYFCASSRTGRGYEQYFGPGTRLTVT.

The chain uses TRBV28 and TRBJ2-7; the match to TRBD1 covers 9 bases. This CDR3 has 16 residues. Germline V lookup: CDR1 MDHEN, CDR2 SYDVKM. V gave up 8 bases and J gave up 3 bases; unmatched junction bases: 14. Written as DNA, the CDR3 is TGTGCCAGCCACCCGCCGGGACAGGGTTACCTCTACGAGCAGTACTTC. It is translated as CASHPPGQGYLYEQYF. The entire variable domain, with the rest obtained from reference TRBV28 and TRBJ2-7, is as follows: DVKVTQSSRYLVKRTGEKVFLECVQDMDHENMFWYRQDPGLGLRLIYFSYDVKMKEKGDIPEGYSVSREKKERFSLILESASTNQTSMYLCASHPPGQGYLYEQYFGPGTRLTVT.

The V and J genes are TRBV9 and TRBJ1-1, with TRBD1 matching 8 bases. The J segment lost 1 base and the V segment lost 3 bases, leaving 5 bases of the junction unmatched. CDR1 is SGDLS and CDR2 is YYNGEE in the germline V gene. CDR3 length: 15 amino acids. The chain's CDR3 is CASSAYRGTNTEAFF. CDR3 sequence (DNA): TGTGCCAGCAGCGCCTACAGGGGGACGAACACTGAAGCTTTCTTT. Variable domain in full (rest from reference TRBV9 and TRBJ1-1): DSGVTQTPKHLITATGQRVTLRCSPRSGDLSVYWYQQSLDQGLQFLIQYYNGEERAKGNILERFSAQQFPDLHSELNLSSLELGDSALYFCASSAYRGTNTEAFFGQGTRLTVV.

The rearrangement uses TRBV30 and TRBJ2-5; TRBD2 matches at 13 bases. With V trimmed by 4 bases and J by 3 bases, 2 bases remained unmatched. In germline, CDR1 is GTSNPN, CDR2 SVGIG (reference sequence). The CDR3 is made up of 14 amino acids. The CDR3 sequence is CAWTGTSGKETQYF. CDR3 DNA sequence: TGTGCCTGGACCGGGACTAGCGGGAAAGAGACCCAGTACTTC. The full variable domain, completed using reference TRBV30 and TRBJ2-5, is SQTIHQWPATLVQPVGSPLSLECTVEGTSNPNLYWYRQAAGRGLQLLFYSVGIGQISSEVPQNLSASRPQDRQFILSSKKLLLSDSGFYLCAWTGTSGKETQYFGPGTRLLVL.

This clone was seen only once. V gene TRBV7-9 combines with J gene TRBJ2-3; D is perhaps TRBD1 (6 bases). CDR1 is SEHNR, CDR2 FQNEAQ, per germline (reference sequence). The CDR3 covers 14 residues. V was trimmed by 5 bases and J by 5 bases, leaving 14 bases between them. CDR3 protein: CASSLLSRGDTQYF. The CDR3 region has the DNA TGTGCCAGCAGCCTACTGTCCAGGGGAGATACGCAGTATTTT.

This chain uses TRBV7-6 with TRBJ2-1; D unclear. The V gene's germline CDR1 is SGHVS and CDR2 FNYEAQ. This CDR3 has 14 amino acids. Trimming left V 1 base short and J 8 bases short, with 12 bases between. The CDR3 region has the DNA TGTGCCAGCAGCTTAGTTGGCAGTCTTGATGAGCAGTTCTTC. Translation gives CASSLVGSLDEQFF.

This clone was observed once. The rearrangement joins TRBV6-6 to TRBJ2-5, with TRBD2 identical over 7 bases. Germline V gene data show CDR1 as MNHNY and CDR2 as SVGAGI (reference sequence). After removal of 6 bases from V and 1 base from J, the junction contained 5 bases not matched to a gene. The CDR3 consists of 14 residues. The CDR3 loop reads CASRLLALQETQYF. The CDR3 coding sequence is TGTGCCAGCAGACTACTAGCGCTCCAAGAGACCCAGTACTTC.